This TCR beta chain was observed in a study of Ad26.COV2.S vaccination and SARS-CoV-2 variants. Germline V gene sequence: CDR1 MNHEY, CDR2 SMNVEV (reference sequence). CDR3 size: 17 residues. J gave up 2 bases and V 3 bases, and 8 bases lay outside the gene matches. The protocol was immunoSEQ multiplex PCR, while the TCRdb copy is restricted to in-frame clones and leaves out a portion. The table records about 370,000 clones, more than 85% of them present only once. Treatment: 15 to 20 received Ad26.COV2.S at low or high dose, single or two shots; roughly five received placebo; per-sample allocation not given. Each sample was drawn 63 days after the first injection (of vaccine or placebo).

This specimen consisted of peripheral blood, obtained in a trial of Ad26.COV2.S vaccine versus placebo. The chain employs TRBV27 and TRBJ2-7, with 12 bases identical to TRBD2. This clonotype originated in a person between 18 and 59 years old who received the Ad26.COV2.S COVID-19 vaccine or a placebo. The CDR3: CASSLTSGGLPTYEQYF. The CDR3 DNA follows: TGTGCCAGCAGTTTGACTAGCGGGGGACTCCCGACCTACGAGCAGTACTTC.